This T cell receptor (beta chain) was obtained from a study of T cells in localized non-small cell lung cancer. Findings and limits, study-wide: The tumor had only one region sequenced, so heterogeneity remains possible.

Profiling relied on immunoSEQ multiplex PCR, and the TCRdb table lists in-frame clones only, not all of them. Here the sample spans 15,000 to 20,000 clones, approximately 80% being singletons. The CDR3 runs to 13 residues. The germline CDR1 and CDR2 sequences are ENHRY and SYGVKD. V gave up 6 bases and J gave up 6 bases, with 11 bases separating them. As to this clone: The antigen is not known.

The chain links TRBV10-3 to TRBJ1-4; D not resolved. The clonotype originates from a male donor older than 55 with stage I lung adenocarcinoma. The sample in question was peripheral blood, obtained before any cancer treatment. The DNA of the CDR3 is TGTGCCATCAGCGAGGCACCGTATGAAAAACTGTTTTTT. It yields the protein CAISEAPYEKLFF.